This T cell receptor (beta chain) comes out of a study of CD8+CD57+ T cells in acquired aplastic anemia. Study context: Sorted CD4+ and CD8+ cell DNA averaged roughly 3.2 ug.

Researchers used genomic DNA as the template to profile TCR beta VDJ and CDR3. TCRdb ran MiXCR on the reads and lists one entry per CDR3 protein. The sample holds about 110,000 distinct CDR3 sequences; 40% to 60% are singletons and the top ten take approximately 32%. Germline CDR1 and CDR2: SQVTM and ANQGSEA. The CDR3 runs 11 residues. V lost 7 bases, J lost 5 bases, and 12 bases lay in between. This clonotype was detected many times. The chain uses TRBV29-1 and TRBJ2-7; D is possibly TRBD1 (6 bases). This TCR was recovered from a human donor in good health, serving as a control. Material: sorted CD4+, CD8+, or CD8+CD57+ T cells (not recorded which) from PBMCs. The CDR3 sequence is CSGKQGNEQYF. The CDR3 bases are TGCAGCGGCAAACAGGGTAACGAGCAGTACTTC.